This TCR beta chain was profiled in a study of STAT3 mutations in large granular lymphocyte leukemia. This clone has a handful of counts. The antigen is not known. Produced via immunoSEQ multiplex PCR; TCRdb's table is partial and in-frame only. The sample records about 3,100 clones, roughly 70% being singletons. Study observations and caveats: At least one immunodominant TCR beta clonotype appeared in every T-cell large granular lymphocyte leukemia patient.

The V end lost 0 bases, the J end lost 8 bases, and 8 bases lay between the germline ends. The germline CDR1 and CDR2 sequences are SGHNT and YYREEE (reference sequence). The CDR3 is 12 amino acids. V and J are TRBV5-4 and TRBJ1-2; D might be TRBD1 (6 bases). The sample taken for sequencing was peripheral blood mononuclear cells. The sequence came from a woman between 40 and 55 years old with T-cell large granular lymphocyte leukemia. Some clones in this sample may be carry-over from other donors' samples. The CDR3 region is CASSLGRGGYTF. CDR3 coding DNA: TGTGCCAGCAGCTTGGGCAGGGGAGGCTACACCTTC.